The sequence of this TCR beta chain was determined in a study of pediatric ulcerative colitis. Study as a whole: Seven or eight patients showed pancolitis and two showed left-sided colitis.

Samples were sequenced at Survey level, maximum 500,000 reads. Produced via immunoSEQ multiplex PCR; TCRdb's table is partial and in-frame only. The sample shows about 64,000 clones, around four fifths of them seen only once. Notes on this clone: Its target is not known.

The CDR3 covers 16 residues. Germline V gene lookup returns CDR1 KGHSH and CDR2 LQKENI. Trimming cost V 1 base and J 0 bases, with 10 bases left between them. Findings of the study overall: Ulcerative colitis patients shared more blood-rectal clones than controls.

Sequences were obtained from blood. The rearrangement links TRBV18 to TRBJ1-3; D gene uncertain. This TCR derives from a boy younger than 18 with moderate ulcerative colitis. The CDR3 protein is CASSPLDVLSGNTIYF. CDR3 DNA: TGTGCCAGCTCACCACTGGACGTTCTCTCTGGAAACACCATATATTTT.